This TCR beta chain is from a study of blood T cell repertoires in COVID-19. Each participant's cohort was designated according to participant-reported clinical history. V dropped 1 base and J dropped 2 bases, with 9 bases sitting between them. Germline values: CDR1 LGHNA, CDR2 YNFKEQ. The CDR3 runs to 15 residues. TCRdb's table, derived via immunoSEQ multiplex PCR, lists solely in-frame clones and lacks some. The table includes about 380,000 clones, around 89% detected once. The chain links TRBV4-2 to TRBJ1-5; D is unclear. Sequencing was carried out using PBMCs or T cells enriched from blood (not recorded which). The TCR comes from a woman under 30 who had recovered from COVID-19. The CDR3 DNA reads as TGTGCCAGCAGCCAAGGAGGAGGCGGCAATCAGCCCCAGCATTTT. This encodes CASSQGGGGNQPQHF.